Listed here are 19 T cell receptor beta chains from one sample, sequenced in a study of T cell repertoires in cytomegalovirus infection. In TCRdb, the reads were re-called with MiXCR into one record per CDR3 protein. The sample carries hundreds of thousands of distinct CDR3 sequences, roughly 17% recorded once. Sequencing input: PBMCs. All receptors derive from a human donor in good health (CMV status not recorded). Some clones in this sample may be carry-over from other donors' samples.

This clonotype came up a few times. This chain connects TRBV10-3 to TRBJ1-5; D call uncertain. The CDR3 runs 13 residues. The germline V and J ends were trimmed by 3 bases and 0 bases, with 3 bases remaining between them. CDR1 is ENHRY, CDR2 SYGVKD, per germline. CDR3 in DNA: TGTGCCATCAGTGATAATAGCAATCAGCCCCAGCATTTT. It encodes CAISDNSNQPQHF.

The chain carries TRBV7-9 and TRBJ2-4; 10 bases match TRBD1. Losses at the gene ends were 5 bases for V and 8 bases for J; bases not matched to a gene: 3. The germline V gene encodes CDR1 SEHNR and CDR2 FQNEAQ (reference sequence). This CDR3 contains 13 residues. The CDR3, as DNA: TGTGCCAGCAGCCCCGGACAGGGGGACATTCAGTACTTC. It encodes CASSPGQGDIQYF.

This chain connects TRBV20-1 to TRBJ2-1, with 7 positions matching TRBD1. Germline assignment: CDR1 DFQATT and CDR2 SNEGSKA (reference sequence). CDR3 length: 14 amino acids. Trimming cost V 2 bases and J 7 bases; bases outside gene matches: 8. For the CDR3, the DNA is TGCAGTGCTAGACCTGGAGGCAGGGGGAATGAGCAGTTCTTC. Translating gives CSARPGGRGNEQFF.

The rearrangement joins TRBV6-5 to TRBJ1-1, with 10 bases fitting TRBD1. The CDR3 spans 13 residues. Germline CDR1 and CDR2: MNHEY and SVGAGI. V shed 2 bases and J 11 bases; nucleotides not matched to a gene: 5. CDR3 region: CASSYGDRGLAFF. The CDR3, as DNA: TGTGCCAGCAGTTACGGAGACAGGGGGCTTGCTTTCTTT.

This chain joins TRBV12-3 or TRBV12-4 and TRBJ1-1, with D perhaps matching TRBD1 (6 bases). The ends were cut back, 4 bases at V and 6 bases at J, with 12 bases in the middle. The CDR3 extends over 13 amino acids. The CDR3 coding sequence is TGTGCCAGCAGTTCTACAGGGCGGGCTGAAGCTTTCTTT. It codes for CASSSTGRAEAFF.

The chain carries TRBV7-9 and TRBJ2-7, with D possibly being TRBD2 (6 bases). From germline, CDR1 is SEHNR and CDR2 FQNEAQ (reference sequence). The V end lost 5 bases, the J end lost 3 bases, and 14 bases lay between the germline ends. The CDR3 has 14 amino acids. Here the CDR3 reads CASSTAGSDYEQYF. In nucleotides, the CDR3 is TGTGCCAGCAGCACCGCGGGGTCAGACTACGAGCAGTACTTC.

This clonotype was detected ten times or more. The CDR3 is CASSLSGLNEKLFF. The CDR3 nucleotides read TGTGCCAGCAGCTTGTCGGGACTTAATGAAAAACTGTTTTTT. The chain carries TRBV5-4 and TRBJ1-4; weak D call: TRBD1 (5 bases). V shed 1 base and J shed 4 bases, with 8 bases lying between them. Per the germline V gene, CDR1 is SGHNT and CDR2 is YYREEE (reference sequence). CDR3 size: 14 residues.

The chain carries TRBV20-1 and TRBJ2-5; tentative D call: TRBD2 (5 bases). Germline values: CDR1 DFQATT, CDR2 SNEGSKA (reference sequence). The CDR3 totals 13 residues. V was trimmed by 1 base and J by 4 bases, leaving 10 bases between them. The CDR3 DNA is TGCAGTGCTAGAGTTGAGGGTAGAGAGACCCAGTACTTC. Its protein is CSARVEGRETQYF.

This clonotype was seen ten or more times. V usage is TRBV20-1 and J usage is TRBJ2-7; no firm D call. Germline CDR1 reads DFQATT; CDR2 reads SNEGSKA (reference sequence). V was clipped by 4 bases and J by 0 bases, with 4 bases between them. This CDR3 has 11 residues. This CDR3 reads CSAIHSYEQYF. CDR3 in DNA: TGCAGTGCTATTCACTCCTACGAGCAGTACTTC.

V gene TRBV12-3 or TRBV12-4 combines with J gene TRBJ1-2; D is perhaps TRBD1 (5 bases). V was trimmed by 5 bases and J by 4 bases, leaving 11 bases between them. The CDR3 spans 13 residues. In DNA form, the CDR3 reads TGTGCCAGCAGTCAGGGACGTAGCTATGGCTACACCTTC. Translation gives CASSQGRSYGYTF.

This clonotype appeared many times. The rearrangement links TRBV5-4 to TRBJ2-7; D uncertain. V was shortened by 4 bases and J by 5 bases, with 13 bases between the two germline ends. This CDR3 is 13 amino acids long. Germline lookup yields CDR1 SGHNT and CDR2 YYREEE (reference sequence). CDR3 amino acids: CASSHPLGDEQYF. For the CDR3, the DNA is TGTGCCAGCAGCCACCCTCTAGGAGACGAGCAGTACTTC.

This clonotype turned up a few times. The V call is TRBV3-1, the J call TRBJ2-1; D gene unclear. V gave up 5 bases and J gave up 0 bases, with 11 bases separating them. The CDR3 has 15 amino acids. Germline loops: CDR1 LGHDT, CDR2 YNNKEL (reference sequence). DNA for the CDR3: TGTGCCAGCAGCGAAGTTATGGGCTCCTACAATGAGCAGTTCTTC. Amino acid sequence: CASSEVMGSYNEQFF.

The chain is built from TRBV29-1 and TRBJ1-2; 7 nucleotides match TRBD1. The CDR3 length is 13 residues. Trimming at V came to 3 bases and at J to 6 bases, leaving 7 bases not matched to a gene. From germline, CDR1 is SQVTM and CDR2 ANQGSEA. The CDR3: CSVDLTGLDGYTF. CDR3 bases: TGCAGCGTTGATCTGACAGGGCTGGATGGCTACACCTTC.

This chain uses TRBV11-2 with TRBJ2-2; maybe TRBD1 (5 bases). Trimming took off 1 base at V and 6 bases at J, with 9 bases between the two ends. Germline V gene sequence: CDR1 SGHAT, CDR2 FQNNGV. The CDR3 runs to 14 residues. The CDR3 protein is CASSLGVRAGELFF. The CDR3 DNA is TGTGCCAGCAGCTTAGGGGTCAGGGCCGGGGAGCTGTTTTTT. Filled out from reference TRBV11-2 and TRBJ2-2, the complete variable domain reads EAGVAQSPRYKIIEKRQSVAFWCNPISGHATLYWYQQILGQGPKLLIQFQNNGVVDDSQLPKDRFSAERLKGVDSTLKIQPAKLEDSAVYLCASSLGVRAGELFFGEGSRLTVL.

This rearrangement joins TRBV2 to TRBJ1-5; no reliable D call. The CDR3 is 15 amino acids. Germline-derived CDR1 and CDR2 are SNHLY and FYNNEI. Trimming left V 5 bases short and J 3 bases short, with 14 bases between. The CDR3 loop is CASSLNWDINQPQHF. CDR3 in DNA: TGTGCCAGCAGTCTGAATTGGGATATCAATCAGCCCCAGCATTTT. Supplemented by reference TRBV2 and TRBJ1-5, the full variable domain reads EPEVTQTPSHQVTQMGQEVILRCVPISNHLYFYWYRQILGQKVEFLVSFYNNEISEKSEIFDDQFSVERPDGSNFTLKIRSTKLEDSAMYFCASSLNWDINQPQHFGDGTRLSIL.

This clonotype was seen a handful of times. The chain has TRBV29-1 and TRBJ2-3; 8 nucleotides match TRBD2. V trimming: 6 bases; J trimming: 4 bases; junction bases outside the gene matches: 9. The length of the CDR3 is 14 residues. The V gene's germline CDR1 is SQVTM and CDR2 ANQGSEA. DNA of the CDR3: TGCAGCGTGGGGCGGGGGGAGGTCGCAGATACGCAGTATTTT. It yields the protein CSVGRGEVADTQYF.

This clonotype has only a few counts. V is TRBV28 and J is TRBJ2-5; no definite D call. CDR3 length: 12 amino acids. Germline V lookup: CDR1 MDHEN, CDR2 SYDVKM. Between the trimmed V and J ends, which lost 7 bases and 5 bases, there was a span of 11 bases. CDR3 coding DNA: TGTGCCAGCATTGGGGTCGGCGAGACCCAGTACTTC. This codes for CASIGVGETQYF.

This clonotype showed up just a few times. V gene TRBV20-1 combines with J gene TRBJ2-4; 7 nucleotides agree with TRBD1. After removal of 0 bases from V and 10 bases from J, the junction contained 12 bases not matched to a gene. Germline CDR1 and CDR2: DFQATT and SNEGSKA (reference sequence). The CDR3 extends over 15 amino acids. Here the CDR3 reads CSARDRQGVWYIQYF. In DNA form, the CDR3 reads TGCAGTGCTAGAGATCGGCAGGGGGTCTGGTATATTCAGTACTTC.

The V call is TRBV6-5, the J call TRBJ2-1, with a tentative D call TRBD1 (6 bases). CDR1 is MNHEY and CDR2 is SVGAGI in the germline V gene. The CDR3 has 17 residues. Trimming removed 0 bases at V and 0 bases at J, with 12 bases between. The CDR3 nucleotides read TGTGCCAGCAGTTACTCTTGGGGGCCAATCTCCTACAATGAGCAGTTCTTC. Translated, it gives CASSYSWGPISYNEQFF.